Each of the 25 T cell receptor beta chains below was sequenced from the same sample in a study of T-cell reconstitution after alpha-beta-depleted transplantation in children. Unique molecular identifiers were incorporated into the prepared TCRbeta library. Each CDR3 protein is one row after TCRdb ran MiXCR on the PCR reads. The table has hundreds of thousands of distinct CDR3 sequences, approximately 15% seen once. The material was PBMCs from the stem cell graft donor, obtained from the stem cell graft. The receptors originated from a human donor who donated a stem cell graft to a child with acute myeloid leukemia.

This clonotype was seen repeatedly, ten times or more. The chain has TRBV6-5 and TRBJ2-7, with TRBD2 identical over 8 bases. V trimming: 5 bases; J trimming: 7 bases; junction bases outside the gene matches: 10. CDR3 length: 14 residues. Germline V gene lookup returns CDR1 MNHEY and CDR2 SVGAGI. Here the CDR3 DNA reads TGTGCCAGCAGTAATACGGGGGGGCCGGGTGAGCAGTACGTC. The encoded protein is CASSNTGGPGEQYV.

The rearrangement uses TRBV28 and TRBJ2-4; 7 nucleotides agree with TRBD2. Germline V lookup: CDR1 MDHEN, CDR2 SYDVKM. With 3 bases clipped from V and 0 bases from J, the junction kept 5 bases outside the gene matches. This CDR3 has 16 amino acids. The CDR3 sequence is CASSLEGRVAKNIQYF. CDR3 nucleotide sequence: TGTGCCAGCAGTTTGGAAGGGAGGGTAGCCAAAAACATTCAGTACTTC.

This sequence joins TRBV7-9 and TRBJ1-4; D call uncertain. The length of the CDR3 is 15 residues. In germline, CDR1 is SEHNR, CDR2 FQNEAQ (reference sequence). Trimming removed 6 bases from V and 2 bases from J, with 13 bases in between. CDR3 residues: CASSLKFETNEKLFF. CDR3 DNA: TGTGCCAGCAGTCTCAAATTCGAGACTAATGAAAAACTGTTTTTT.

CDR3 sequence reads: CASSLVLQPLYEQYV. CDR3 coding DNA: TGTGCCAGCAGCTTAGTTTTGCAGCCGCTCTACGAGCAGTACGTC. V gene TRBV7-2 combines with J gene TRBJ2-7; D is unclear. The CDR3 covers 15 residues. Germline V CDR1 and CDR2: SGHTA, FQGNSA. V lost 1 base and J 3 bases, leaving 13 bases between the germline ends.

The rearrangement joins TRBV5-1 to TRBJ2-1; D uncertain. The germline V gene encodes CDR1 SGHRS and CDR2 YFSETQ. This CDR3 has 16 residues. The germline V and J ends were trimmed by 4 bases and 0 bases, with 14 bases remaining between them. CDR3 sequence reads: CASSLLDGSSYNEQFF. DNA of the CDR3: TGCGCCAGCAGCCTCCTCGACGGAAGCTCCTACAATGAGCAGTTCTTC.

Many counts were recorded for this clonotype. This chain joins TRBV29-1 and TRBJ1-5; 9 bases map to TRBD1. The germline CDR1 and CDR2 sequences are SQVTM and ANQGSEA. V was clipped by 6 bases and J by 7 bases; unmatched bases: 7. The CDR3 extends over 13 amino acids. The CDR3 loop is CSVRDREGQPQHF. The CDR3 bases are TGCAGCGTCCGGGACAGGGAGGGACAGCCCCAGCATTTT.

This clonotype was seen only a few times. This chain connects TRBV7-9 to TRBJ2-5; D gene uncertain. Germline CDR1 reads SEHNR; CDR2 reads FQNEAQ (reference sequence). Trimming cost V 3 bases and J 2 bases, with 10 bases left between them. This CDR3 has 14 amino acids. CDR3 in DNA: TGTGCCAGCAGCTTGGCGACGGCTCAAGAGACCCAGTACTTC. Residues: CASSLATAQETQYF.

This clonotype was found many times. This rearrangement joins TRBV20-1 to TRBJ2-1; D ambiguous. Trimming took off 7 bases at V and 1 base at J, with 14 bases between the two ends. The CDR3 runs 14 residues. Germline values: CDR1 DFQATT, CDR2 SNEGSKA (reference sequence). The CDR3 region is CSGKGYGSYNEQFF. The CDR3 region has the DNA TGCAGTGGTAAAGGCTACGGTTCCTACAATGAGCAGTTCTTC.

This chain links TRBV12-3 or TRBV12-4 with TRBJ1-5, with a tentative D call TRBD1 (5 bases). The CDR3 consists of 14 residues. The ends were cut back, 3 bases at V and 7 bases at J, with 13 bases in the middle. For the CDR3, the DNA is TGTGCCAGCAGTTTCGGGCAGGGTCAACAGCCCCAGCATTTT. The encoded protein is CASSFGQGQQPQHF.

The V and J genes are TRBV6-5 and TRBJ1-5, with no clear D. The V and J ends lost 4 bases and 0 bases respectively, with 13 bases between them. CDR3 length equals 16 residues. CDR1 MNHEY and CDR2 SVGAGI come from the germline V gene. CDR3 nucleotides: TGTGCCAGCAGTTTAGAACCCCCCTATAGCAATCAGCCCCAGCATTTT. Encoded protein: CASSLEPPYSNQPQHF.

This sequence joins TRBV13 and TRBJ2-7; TRBD2 might be the D (6 bases). The germline gives CDR1 PRHDT, CDR2 FYEKMQ (reference sequence). With 1 base removed from V and 3 bases from J, the gap between germline ends came to 13 bases. The CDR3 spans 15 residues. This CDR3 reads CASSLAAGSRYEQYF. The CDR3 DNA reads as TGTGCCAGCAGCTTAGCGGCGGGGTCCCGCTACGAGCAGTACTTC.

V usage is TRBV20-1 and J usage is TRBJ2-3, with 11 bases identical to TRBD2. With V trimmed by 0 bases and J by 1 base, 12 bases remained unmatched. The CDR3 contains 19 residues. CDR1 is DFQATT, CDR2 SNEGSKA, per germline (reference sequence). The CDR3 bases are TGCAGTGCTAGAGACGAAGGATTAGCGGGGGGGCGGGGCACAGATACGCAGTATTTT. Translation gives CSARDEGLAGGRGTDTQYF.

There are many counts of this clonotype. J is TRBJ2-7 and V is TRBV20-1, with 9 bases matching TRBD1. There are 15 residues in the CDR3. After removal of 0 bases from V and 2 bases from J, the junction contained 5 bases not matched to a gene. Germline V CDR1 and CDR2: DFQATT, SNEGSKA (reference sequence). This CDR3 is CSARDRDRATYEQYV. As DNA, the CDR3 is TGCAGTGCTAGAGATAGGGACAGGGCTACCTACGAGCAGTACGTC.

J is TRBJ2-7 and V is TRBV15; D might be TRBD2 (6 bases). V was pared by 8 bases and J by 3 bases, with 14 bases between. Germline values: CDR1 LNHNV, CDR2 YYDKDF (reference sequence). This CDR3 contains 13 residues. The CDR3, as DNA: TGTGCCACCGCGAAGGGACTGATCTACGAGCAGTACTTC. Its protein is CATAKGLIYEQYF.

The chain links TRBV5-1 to TRBJ2-3; TRBD1 is a possible D gene (5 bases). The V gene's germline CDR1 is SGHRS and CDR2 YFSETQ. The V and J ends lost 4 bases and 3 bases respectively, with 18 bases between them. The CDR3 is made up of 16 amino acids. In DNA form, the CDR3 reads TGCGCCAGCAGCCCGGACATCCGAAGGTCGACAGATACGCAGTATTTT. Amino acids: CASSPDIRRSTDTQYF.

The V and J genes are TRBV5-1 and TRBJ1-6; 8 nucleotides line up with TRBD1. The CDR3 has 15 amino acids. J lost 10 bases, V lost 0 bases, and 6 bases had no gene match. CDR1 is SGHRS and CDR2 is YFSETQ in the germline V gene. The CDR3 DNA is TGCGCCAGCAGCTTGGGGACAGGGTTGGAGTCACCCCTCCACTTT. Translating gives CASSLGTGLESPLHF.

The V call is TRBV28, the J call TRBJ1-2; 9 bases are shared with TRBD1. With V trimmed by 11 bases and J by 0 bases, 13 bases remained unmatched. The CDR3 is 16 residues long. The V gene's germline CDR1 is MDHEN and CDR2 SYDVKM. The CDR3 loop reads CAGTTGGVPANYGYTF. Written as DNA, the CDR3 is TGTGCCGGAACGACAGGGGGGGTCCCAGCTAACTATGGCTACACCTTC.

The V and J genes are TRBV5-1 and TRBJ1-2; unclear D gene. V dropped 0 bases and J dropped 9 bases, with 6 bases sitting between them. Per germline, CDR1 SGHRS and CDR2 YFSETQ. This CDR3 contains 11 residues. CDR3 sequence (DNA): TGCGCCAGCAGCTTGGAAGGTAGCTACACCTTC. The encoded protein is CASSLEGSYTF.

This clonotype was observed at least ten times. This chain uses TRBV7-9 with TRBJ2-1; TRBD2 matches 12 bases. CDR3 length: 15 residues. Trimming took 4 bases from V and 6 from J; bases not matched to a gene: 4. Germline CDR1 and CDR2: SEHNR and FQNEAQ (reference sequence). The CDR3 sequence is CASSSTSGGRNEQFF. CDR3 DNA: TGTGCCAGCAGCTCGACTAGCGGGGGCCGCAATGAGCAGTTCTTC.

The rearrangement joins TRBV7-3 to TRBJ2-1; 11 bases map to TRBD2. Germline CDR1 SGHTA, CDR2 FQGTGA. The CDR3 has 16 residues. J was trimmed by 8 bases and V by 4 bases; bases with no gene match: 10. This CDR3 reads CASSWQTSGGRDEQFF. CDR3 sequence (DNA): TGTGCCAGCAGCTGGCAAACTAGCGGGGGCAGGGATGAGCAGTTCTTC.

This clonotype was seen more than once but under ten times. The chain couples TRBV20-1 to TRBJ2-3; perhaps TRBD1 as D (7 bases). The germline CDR1 and CDR2 sequences are DFQATT and SNEGSKA (reference sequence). The V end was cut by 0 bases, the J end by 1 base, with 14 bases between. The CDR3 is 16 amino acids. CDR3 bases: TGCAGTGCTAGAGATGCTGGGGGGACAGGCACAGATACGCAGTATTTT. Encoded protein: CSARDAGGTGTDTQYF.

The chain couples TRBV4-1 to TRBJ1-6; D remains ambiguous. Trimming stripped 1 base from V and 8 bases from J, with 6 bases between. Looked up from germline, CDR1 is MGHRA and CDR2 is YSYEKL. The CDR3 totals 13 residues. This CDR3 is CASSQATDSPLHF. Written as DNA, the CDR3 is TGCGCCAGCAGCCAAGCCACGGATTCACCCCTCCACTTT.

In its sample, this clonotype was seen many times. This sequence joins TRBV9 and TRBJ1-1; possible D gene TRBD1, 5 bases. Trimming removed 0 bases at V and 1 base at J, with 7 bases between. From germline, CDR1 is SGDLS and CDR2 YYNGEE. The CDR3 contains 14 residues. The CDR3 protein is CASSVGTTNTEAFF. In DNA form, the CDR3 reads TGTGCCAGCAGCGTAGGGACAACGAACACTGAAGCTTTCTTT.

This clonotype was seen more than once but under ten times. This chain uses TRBV3-1 with TRBJ2-1; TRBD1 might be the D (5 bases). The CDR3 has 14 residues. Trimming left V 4 bases short and J 7 bases short, with 14 bases between. Germline V gives CDR1 LGHDT, CDR2 YNNKEL (reference sequence). The CDR3 coding sequence is TGTGCCAGCAGCCTCAGCAGGGTAAGGAATGAGCAGTTCTTC. Translation gives CASSLSRVRNEQFF.

The table lists this clonotype with many counts. This chain links TRBV5-6 with TRBJ2-7; 9 nucleotides agree with TRBD2. CDR3 length equals 12 residues. V was clipped by 3 bases and J by 8 bases; unmatched bases: 3. The germline gives CDR1 SGHDT, CDR2 YYEEEE. CDR3 sequence (DNA): TGTGCCAGCAGCTCTGGACTAGCGAAGCAGTACTTC. It codes for CASSSGLAKQYF.